This TCR beta chain emerged from a study of T-cell memory formation after mild COVID-19. Background on the study: Most TCR clusters belonged to a single donor. Study-wide results and limits: Confirmation of SARS-CoV-2 specificity was lacking for second-wave clones peaking day 37. Largely, contracting CD4+ clones fell within CM and EM, and contracting CD8+ clones within EMRA. Pre-infection memory held some responding clones, suggesting pre-existing cross-reactive T cells responded.

Concerning this clonotype: The antigen is unknown.

Each CDR3 protein is one row after TCRdb ran MiXCR on the 5' RACE reads. Of 280,000 or so distinct CDR3 sequences in the sample, around 8% were seen once. The CDR3 has 17 amino acids. Per the germline V gene, CDR1 is MDHEN and CDR2 is SYDVKM. With 6 bases clipped from V and 2 bases from J, the junction kept 6 bases outside the gene matches. The chain uses TRBV28 and TRBJ2-1; 14 bases are a match to TRBD2. The sequenced sample consisted of PBMCs or a T cell subset sorted from them (not recorded which). The sequence came from a man younger than 35 who had mild COVID-19 (a few samples of this study predate the infection). Cell type and time point are not known. The CDR3 region has the DNA TGTGCCAGCAGGGGCGGGACTAGCGGGAGTACCTACAATGAGCAGTTCTTC. As protein: CASRGGTSGSTYNEQFF. Full variable domain (remainder filled in from reference TRBV28 and TRBJ2-1): DVKVTQSSRYLVKRTGEKVFLECVQDMDHENMFWYRQDPGLGLRLIYFSYDVKMKEKGDIPEGYSVSREKKERFSLILESASTNQTSMYLCASRGGTSGSTYNEQFFGPGTRLTVL.